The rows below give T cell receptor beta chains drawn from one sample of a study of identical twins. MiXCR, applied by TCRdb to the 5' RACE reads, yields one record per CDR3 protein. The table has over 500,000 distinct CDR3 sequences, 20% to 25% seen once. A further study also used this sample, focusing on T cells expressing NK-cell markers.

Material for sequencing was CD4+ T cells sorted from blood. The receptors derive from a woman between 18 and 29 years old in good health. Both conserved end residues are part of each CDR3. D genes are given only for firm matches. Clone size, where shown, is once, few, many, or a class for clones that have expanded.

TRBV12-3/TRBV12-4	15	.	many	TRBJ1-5	TGTGCCAGCAGTTTAGCGGACCGTAGCAATCAGCCCCAGCATTTT	CASSLADRSNQPQHF
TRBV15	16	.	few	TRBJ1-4	TGTGCCACCAGCAGAGTTCCCGGGTTGGCAAACGAAAAACTGTTTTTT	CATSRVPGLANEKLFF
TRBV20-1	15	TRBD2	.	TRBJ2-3	TGCAGTGCAGTCCTCGGGACTAGCGGGTGGGGCCCGCAGTATTTT	CSAVLGTSGWGPQYF
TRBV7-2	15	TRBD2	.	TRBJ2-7	TGTGCCAGCAGCTTAAATTCAGCGGGAGTTGGTGAGCAGTACTTC	CASSLNSAGVGEQYF
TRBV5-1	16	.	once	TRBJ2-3	TGCGCCAGCAGCCCCTTGAGAGGGAAGGACACAGATACGCAGTATTTT	CASSPLRGKDTDTQYF
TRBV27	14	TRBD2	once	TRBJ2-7	TGTGCCAGCAGTATAAGCGGGGGTTCCTACGAGCAGTACTTC	CASSISGGSYEQYF
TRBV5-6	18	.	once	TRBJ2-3	TGTGCCAGCAGCTTGAGGCGGCTCGAACACTCTAGCACAGATACGCAGTATTTT	CASSLRRLEHSSTDTQYF
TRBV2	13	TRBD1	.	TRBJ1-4	TGTGCCACCTCAGGGACAGCTAATGAAAAACTGTTTTTT	CATSGTANEKLFF
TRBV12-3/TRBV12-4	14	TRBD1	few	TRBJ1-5	TGTGCCAGCAGTTCCGGGACAGGGTTGGGGCCCCAGCATTTT	CASSSGTGLGPQHF
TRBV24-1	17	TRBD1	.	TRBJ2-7	TGTGCCACCAGTGATCTCACCTCGCCCGGGACAGCCTACGAGCAGTACTTC	CATSDLTSPGTAYEQYF
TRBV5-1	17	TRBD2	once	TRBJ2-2	TGCGCCAGCAGCTTCCGGACTAGCGGGAGAAGCACCGGGGAGCTGTTTTTT	CASSFRTSGRSTGELFF
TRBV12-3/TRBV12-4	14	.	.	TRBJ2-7	TGTGCCAGCAGTCCCCCGACAGGAGCCTACGAGCAGTACTTC	CASSPPTGAYEQYF
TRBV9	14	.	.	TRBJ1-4	TGTGCCAGCAGCGTAGACGGGATTAATGAAAAACTGTTTTTT	CASSVDGINEKLFF
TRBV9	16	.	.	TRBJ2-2	TGTGCCAGCAGCGTAGATAATTTACCGGCCACCGGGGAGCTGTTTTTT	CASSVDNLPATGELFF
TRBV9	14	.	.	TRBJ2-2	TGTGCCAGCAGTAGGGGAGATCACACCGGGGAGCTGTTTTTT	CASSRGDHTGELFF
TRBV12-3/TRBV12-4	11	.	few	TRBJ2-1	TGTGCCAGCAGTTCTCGTAGTGAGCAGTTCTTC	CASSSRSEQFF
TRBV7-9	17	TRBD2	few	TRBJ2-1	TGTGCCAGCAGCTTAGCGGGGACTAGCGGGAGACGAAAGGAGCAGTTCTTC	CASSLAGTSGRRKEQFF
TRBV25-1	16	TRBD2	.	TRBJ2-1	TGTGCCAGCAGTGAAGGTGTCGGGAGGGGGTACAATGAGCAGTTCTTC	CASSEGVGRGYNEQFF
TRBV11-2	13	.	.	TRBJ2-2	TGTGCCACCAATCCGGGACAAAGCGGGGAGCTGTTTTTT	CATNPGQSGELFF
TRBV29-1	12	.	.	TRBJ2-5	TGCAGCGTTGAAATTGTTGGGGAGACCCAGTACTTC	CSVEIVGETQYF
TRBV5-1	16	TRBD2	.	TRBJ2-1	TGCGCCAGCAGCCACCGGACTAGCGTTCCCTACAATGAGCAGTTCTTC	CASSHRTSVPYNEQFF
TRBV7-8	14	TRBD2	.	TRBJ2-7	TGTGCCAGCAGCTCTTACGGACTAGTCTTGCAGCAGTACTTC	CASSSYGLVLQQYF
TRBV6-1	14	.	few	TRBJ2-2	TGTGCCAGCAGTGTCGACACGGATGGCGGGGAGCTGTTTTTT	CASSVDTDGGELFF
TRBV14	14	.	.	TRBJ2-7	TGTGCCAGCAGCCAAGGATGGCTAATCTACGAGCAGTACTTC	CASSQGWLIYEQYF
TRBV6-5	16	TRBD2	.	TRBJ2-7	TGTGCCAGCAGTTACTCTTCTAGCGGGACGGGTTACGAGCAGTACTTC	CASSYSSSGTGYEQYF
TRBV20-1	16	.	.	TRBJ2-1	TGCAGTGCTAGAGATGGGACGGGGGCCTTGAGGAATGAGCAGTTCTTC	CSARDGTGALRNEQFF
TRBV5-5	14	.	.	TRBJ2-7	TGTGCCAGCTCTACTGGGGGGGGCTTCGGCGAGCAGTACTTC	CASSTGGGFGEQYF
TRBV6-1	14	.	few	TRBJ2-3	TGTGCCAGCAGTACAGGACGCCTCACAGATACGCAGTATTTT	CASSTGRLTDTQYF